What follows are 11 T cell receptor beta chains derived from one specimen sequenced in a study of naive and memory T cell subsets. General study results and limits: Naive repertoires, especially CD8, held a few larger clonotypes, possibly memory cells re-expressing CD45RA.

Antigen specificity for these receptors is unknown. Both TRBC1 and TRBC2 were covered by a beta constant-region primer of two equimolar oligonucleotides. Four rounds of PCR amplified the ligated cDNA using nested alpha and beta constant-region primers plus SP2. TCRdb re-called the UMI-ligation and nested PCR reads through MiXCR, storing one row per CDR3 protein. The data show 95,000 to 110,000 distinct CDR3 sequences, more than 14% seen once. Sequencing input: naive CD8+ T cells from blood. These receptors all stem from a human donor in good health.

The rearrangement joins TRBV7-2 to TRBJ2-3; D is unclear. The CDR3 totals 14 residues. Germline CDR1 and CDR2: SGHTA and FQGNSA. The V end was cut by 5 bases, the J end by 6 bases, with 15 bases between. The CDR3 nucleotides read TGTGCCAGCAGCCACTGGGCGGACGAGGATACGCAGTATTTT. This codes for CASSHWADEDTQYF. The whole variable domain, filled in from reference TRBV7-2 and TRBJ2-3, reads GAGVSQSPSNKVTEKGKDVELRCDPISGHTALYWYRQSLGQGLEFLIYFQGNSAPDKSGLPSDRFSAERTGGSVSTLTIQRTQQEDSAVYLCASSHWADEDTQYFGPGTRLTVL.

The chain recombines TRBV11-3 with TRBJ2-1; 12 nucleotides line up with TRBD2. The CDR3 sequence is 16 residues long. Trimming at V came to 4 bases and at J to 3 bases, leaving 4 bases not matched to a gene. From germline, CDR1 is SGHNT and CDR2 YENEEA. CDR3 sequence (DNA): TGTGCCAGCAGCTCTTGGACTAGCGGGAACTACAATGAGCAGTTCTTC. This gives the protein CASSSWTSGNYNEQFF.

In this sample, this clonotype turned up a few times. Here the CDR3 reads CASSSSAGGFAGELFF. The CDR3 DNA reads as TGTGCCAGCAGCTCGAGTGCGGGGGGTTTCGCCGGGGAGCTGTTTTTT. V usage is TRBV7-6 and J usage is TRBJ2-2; 8 bases align to TRBD2. The J segment lost 6 bases and the V segment lost 4 bases, leaving 10 bases of the junction unmatched. This CDR3 spans 16 amino acids. Germline assignment: CDR1 SGHVS and CDR2 FNYEAQ.

The J gene is TRBJ1-2, the V gene TRBV27, with 7 bases lining up with TRBD1. The CDR3 is 11 amino acids. CDR1 and CDR2 from the germline V gene are MNHEY and SMNVEV (reference sequence). Unmatched junction bases numbered 6, after V lost 11 bases and J lost 6 bases. The CDR3 reads CAVLQGNGYTF. CDR3 DNA sequence: TGTGCCGTCCTACAGGGGAATGGCTACACCTTC.

The chain couples TRBV29-1 to TRBJ1-2; D remains ambiguous. This CDR3 has 13 amino acids. V was pared by 2 bases and J by 2 bases, with 9 bases between. Germline CDR1 SQVTM, CDR2 ANQGSEA. CDR3 sequence (DNA): TGCAGCGTTGAAACCTTCAGCAACTATGGCTACACCTTC. This codes for CSVETFSNYGYTF.

This clonotype was counted between two and nine times. This chain uses TRBV14 with TRBJ2-2; D may be TRBD1 or TRBD2 (6 bases each). This CDR3 has 16 residues. The ends were cut back, 3 bases at V and 2 bases at J, with 13 bases in the middle. CDR1 and CDR2 (germline): SGHDN, FVKESK. The CDR3 sequence is CASSQEGGPNTGELFF. DNA of the CDR3: TGTGCCAGCAGCCAGGAGGGGGGACCCAACACCGGGGAGCTGTTTTTT.

The J gene is TRBJ2-7, the V gene TRBV29-1; the match to TRBD2 covers 10 bases. The CDR3 has 12 amino acids. CDR1 and CDR2 from the germline V gene are SQVTM and ANQGSEA. V trimming: 7 bases; J trimming: 7 bases; junction bases outside the gene matches: 7. The CDR3 sequence: CSASGGGREQYF. The DNA of the CDR3 is TGCAGCGCTAGCGGGGGTGGGAGAGAGCAGTACTTC.

The chain employs TRBV12-3 or TRBV12-4 and TRBJ2-2; no reliable D call. Trimming took off 6 bases at V and 3 bases at J, with 17 bases between the two ends. This CDR3 region has 16 residues. CDR3 sequence reads: CASSLSGLGYTGELFF. Written as DNA, the CDR3 is TGTGCCAGCAGCCTCTCTGGGCTCGGGTACACCGGGGAGCTGTTTTTT.

Concerning this clonotype: A much larger clonotype is one base distant, so this may be a read error. The chain recombines TRBV7-2 with TRBJ2-4; D uncertain. Trimming stripped 4 bases from V and 5 bases from J, with 12 bases between. The CDR3 runs to 14 residues. The V gene's germline CDR1 is SGHTA and CDR2 FQGNSA. The CDR3 spells CASSSPPDENIQYF. DNA for the CDR3: TGTGCCAGCAGCTCACCTCCCGACGAAAACATTCAGTACTTC.

This clonotype appeared a few times. This chain connects TRBV5-6 to TRBJ2-7, with 7 bases identical to TRBD2. CDR3 length: 14 residues. Germline CDR1 is SGHDT and CDR2 is YYEEEE. After removal of 4 bases from V and 3 bases from J, the junction contained 7 bases not matched to a gene. In DNA, the CDR3 is TGTGCCAGCAGCGGGGAGCGGGGCTTCTACGAGCAGTACTTC. It is translated as CASSGERGFYEQYF.

V and J are TRBV13 and TRBJ1-2, with 9 bases identical to TRBD1. The CDR3 totals 16 residues. Looked up from germline, CDR1 is PRHDT and CDR2 is FYEKMQ (reference sequence). With 3 bases clipped from V and 8 bases from J, the junction kept 13 bases outside the gene matches. The chain's CDR3 is CASSFLRNRGPGGYTF. CDR3 coding DNA: TGTGCCAGCAGCTTTCTTAGGAACAGGGGGCCGGGCGGCTACACCTTC.